These 15 T cell receptor beta chains originate from one sample sequenced in a study of OX40 agonist ivuxolimab in advanced cancers. Generated by immunoSEQ multiplex PCR, the TCRdb table keeps only in-frame clones and is missing some. The sample contains more than 25,000 clones, around 84% of which appear only once. This material consisted of CD4+ or CD8+ T cells sorted from blood, taken in a trial of the OX40 agonist ivuxolimab. The receptor source for this set is an adult with an advanced solid tumor such as melanoma, head and neck, liver or kidney cancer.

This chain connects TRBV15 to TRBJ1-1; no firm D call. Germline lookup yields CDR1 LNHNV and CDR2 YYDKDF (reference sequence). The CDR3 loop spans 14 amino acids. V gave up 4 bases and J gave up 1 base, with 10 bases separating them. CDR3 sequence reads: CATSNNRENTEAFF. CDR3 in DNA: TGTGCCACCAGCAACAACAGAGAGAACACTGAAGCTTTCTTT.

The chain uses TRBV28 and TRBJ1-3, with a tentative D call TRBD1 (5 bases). Germline CDR1 is MDHEN and CDR2 is SYDVKM. The CDR3 runs 14 residues. V shed 8 bases and J shed 3 bases, with 14 bases lying between them. CDR3 sequence: CASRLPGGGNTIYF. The CDR3 DNA reads as TGTGCCAGCCGACTACCTGGGGGTGGAAACACCATATATTTT.

This chain joins TRBV9 and TRBJ2-1; D ambiguous. Germline CDR1 reads SGDLS; CDR2 reads YYNGEE. V was clipped by 0 bases and J by 2 bases, with 6 bases between them. This CDR3 has 14 residues. The CDR3 DNA is TGTGCCAGCAGCGTAGAAACACCCTACAATGAGCAGTTCTTC. Protein sequence: CASSVETPYNEQFF.

The V call is TRBV10-2, the J call TRBJ2-4, with TRBD2 as a possible D gene (6 bases). This CDR3 has 12 residues. Germline V gene sequence: CDR1 WSHSY, CDR2 SAAADI. The V end was cut by 6 bases, the J end by 6 bases, with 9 bases between. The CDR3 DNA reads TGCGCCAGCAGGGGTAGCGGAAACATTCAGTACTTC. Residues: CASRGSGNIQYF.

This clone was seen a handful of times. The V gene is TRBV6-1, the J gene TRBJ2-7, with 8 nucleotides matching TRBD1. This CDR3 has 15 amino acids. The V gene end was trimmed by 6 bases and the J gene end by 0 bases; junction bases not matched to a gene: 7. CDR1 is MNHNS and CDR2 is SASEGT in the germline V gene. CDR3 amino acids: CASSQGRGPSYEQYF. The CDR3 nucleotides are TGTGCCAGCAGCCAAGGCAGGGGGCCCTCCTACGAGCAGTACTTC.

The rearrangement uses TRBV11-2 and TRBJ2-1; TRBD1 might be the D (5 bases). Trimming shortened V by 1 base and J by 7 bases, and 8 bases separated the two germline ends. The CDR3 has 13 residues. The germline CDR1 and CDR2 sequences are SGHAT and FQNNGV. The CDR3 nucleotides read TGTGCCAGCAGCTTAGCAGGGAAGAATGAGCAGTTCTTC. Translation: CASSLAGKNEQFF.

This chain joins TRBV19 and TRBJ2-5; no clear D gene. This CDR3 has 11 residues. V was trimmed by 6 bases and J by 5 bases, leaving 7 bases between them. Germline loops: CDR1 LNHDA, CDR2 SQIVND (reference sequence). The DNA for the CDR3 is TGTGCCAGTAGCGGGTTCGAGACCCAGTACTTC. Residues: CASSGFETQYF.

This chain joins TRBV28 and TRBJ2-7, with a tentative D call TRBD2 (5 bases). Trimming shortened V by 4 bases and J by 6 bases, and 16 bases separated the two germline ends. The CDR3 loop spans 14 amino acids. Germline V gives CDR1 MDHEN, CDR2 SYDVKM. CDR3: CASSSRDNPFEQYF. CDR3 nucleotides: TGTGCCAGCAGTTCTCGGGATAACCCCTTCGAGCAGTACTTC. The whole variable domain, filled in from reference TRBV28 and TRBJ2-7, reads DVKVTQSSRYLVKRTGEKVFLECVQDMDHENMFWYRQDPGLGLRLIYFSYDVKMKEKGDIPEGYSVSREKKERFSLILESASTNQTSMYLCASSSRDNPFEQYFGPGTRLTVT.

The chain combines TRBV6-5 with TRBJ2-5; no reliable D call. The DNA end is more similar to TRBJ2-7, so the J call may be wrong. The germline V gene has CDR1 MNHEY and CDR2 SVGAGI. The CDR3 covers 12 residues. The chain's CDR3 is CASSYNRDEQYF. DNA of the CDR3: TGTGCCAGCAGTTATAATAGGGACGAGCAGTACTTC.

The rearrangement joins TRBV11-2 to TRBJ1-1; 10 nucleotides match TRBD1. CDR1 is SGHAT and CDR2 is FQNNGV in the germline V gene. V shed 6 bases, J shed 9 bases, and the junction held 4 bases outside the gene matches. CDR3 size: 12 residues. Here the CDR3 reads CASSSDRGKAFF. The CDR3, as DNA: TGTGCCAGCAGTTCGGACAGGGGGAAAGCTTTCTTT. Variable domain in full (rest from reference TRBV11-2 and TRBJ1-1): EAGVAQSPRYKIIEKRQSVAFWCNPISGHATLYWYQQILGQGPKLLIQFQNNGVVDDSQLPKDRFSAERLKGVDSTLKIQPAKLEDSAVYLCASSSDRGKAFFGQGTRLTVV.

The genes are TRBV6-6 and TRBJ1-2; possible D gene TRBD1, 6 bases. Germline V CDR1 and CDR2: MNHNY, SVGAGI (reference sequence). The CDR3 totals 13 residues. V lost 6 bases, J lost 6 bases, and 14 bases lay in between. The DNA for the CDR3 is TGTGCCAGCAGATGGGGGGCGACTGATGGCTACACCTTC. Its translation is CASRWGATDGYTF.

The V call is TRBV4-3, the J call TRBJ2-1, with 9 nucleotides matching TRBD2. Germline loops: CDR1 LGHNA, CDR2 YSLEER. Unmatched junction bases numbered 4, after V lost 3 bases and J lost 1 base. The CDR3 totals 16 residues. The CDR3 loop is CASSQTLAGSYNEQFF. In DNA, the CDR3 is TGCGCCAGCAGCCAGACCCTAGCGGGGTCCTACAATGAGCAGTTCTTC.

The chain has TRBV6-6 and TRBJ2-4, with D possibly matching TRBD2 (6 bases). CDR1 is MNHNY, CDR2 SVGAGI, per germline (reference sequence). The CDR3 extends over 15 amino acids. V dropped 2 bases and J dropped 11 bases, with 19 bases sitting between them. The CDR3 here is CASSYVGLRVLVQYF. CDR3 bases: TGTGCCAGCAGTTACGTCGGACTACGAGTCTTGGTTCAGTACTTC.

This rearrangement joins TRBV15 to TRBJ1-5; D unclear. Germline V CDR1 and CDR2: LNHNV, YYDKDF (reference sequence). The CDR3 loop spans 15 amino acids. Trimming shortened V by 0 bases and J by 5 bases, and 11 bases separated the two germline ends. The CDR3 coding sequence is TGTGCCACCAGCAGAGACCGCGGTAGAGATCAGCCCCAGCATTTT. This sequence encodes CATSRDRGRDQPQHF.

The V gene is TRBV7-9, the J gene TRBJ1-2; D uncertain. The ends were cut back, 4 bases at V and 4 bases at J, with 7 bases in the middle. The CDR3 extends over 12 amino acids. CDR1 is SEHNR and CDR2 is FQNEAQ in the germline V gene (reference sequence). The CDR3 loop reads CASSSTLYGYTF. The CDR3 nucleotides are TGTGCCAGCAGCTCTACACTCTATGGCTACACCTTC.